Shown below are 20 T cell receptor beta chains from a single sample sequenced in a study of beta chain features in type 1 diabetes. The authors reverse transcribed all of the isolated RNA, so sequencing captured expressed TCRB transcripts. Method: immunoSEQ multiplex PCR; TCRdb's copy keeps in-frame clones and lacks some. This sample has about 210,000 clones, with roughly a tenth found just once. Material for sequencing was central memory CD4+ T cells from blood. The receptors derive from a man younger than 35 in good health.

This clone was detected a few times. V gene TRBV28 combines with J gene TRBJ2-2; perhaps TRBD2 as D (6 bases). Trimming pared 5 bases from V and 5 bases from J, leaving 15 bases between. This CDR3 has 15 amino acids. The germline gives CDR1 MDHEN, CDR2 SYDVKM. This CDR3 reads CASSPPGSRTGELFF. CDR3 sequence (DNA): TGTGCCAGCAGTCCCCCCGGGAGTAGAACCGGGGAGCTGTTTTTT. Together with reference TRBV28 and TRBJ2-2, the CDR3 gives the full variable domain: DVKVTQSSRYLVKRTGEKVFLECVQDMDHENMFWYRQDPGLGLRLIYFSYDVKMKEKGDIPEGYSVSREKKERFSLILESASTNQTSMYLCASSPPGSRTGELFFGEGSRLTVL.

The V and J genes are TRBV10-3 and TRBJ2-7; 8 bases match TRBD1. V shed 5 bases and J 0 bases; nucleotides not matched to a gene: 6. The CDR3 runs to 15 residues. CDR1 ENHRY and CDR2 SYGVKD come from the germline V gene. CDR3 sequence reads: CAISYRDRGSYEQYF. DNA of the CDR3: TGTGCCATCAGTTACCGAGACAGGGGCTCCTACGAGCAGTACTTC.

This clone was detected a few times. The sample holds other DNA sequences that translate to the same CDR3. The rearrangement joins TRBV5-1 to TRBJ2-5; D gene uncertain. This CDR3 is 11 amino acids long. Germline values: CDR1 SGHRS, CDR2 YFSETQ. V gave up 2 bases and J gave up 5 bases, with 4 bases separating them. This CDR3 reads CASSFRETQYF. The CDR3 nucleotides read TGCGCCAGCAGCTTTAGGGAGACCCAGTACTTC.

The chain combines TRBV10-2 with TRBJ2-7, with D unresolved. V was cut by 5 bases and J by 2 bases, with 10 bases left in between. The germline gives CDR1 WSHSY, CDR2 SAAADI. The CDR3 consists of 13 residues. CDR3 in amino acids: CASSREETYEQYF. As DNA, the CDR3 is TGCGCCAGCAGTCGAGAAGAGACCTACGAGCAGTACTTC.

This clone was recorded many times. The genes are TRBV9 and TRBJ2-5; D is unclear. V was clipped by 3 bases and J by 2 bases, with 5 bases between them. CDR1 and CDR2 from the germline V gene are SGDLS and YYNGEE. This CDR3 contains 12 residues. The CDR3 protein is CASSAIQETQYF. CDR3 DNA: TGTGCCAGCAGCGCTATACAAGAGACCCAGTACTTC.

In this sample, this clone turned up a few times. Other DNA sequences in this sample translate to the same CDR3. The chain recombines TRBV2 with TRBJ1-5, with D unclear. Germline V CDR1 and CDR2: SNHLY, FYNNEI. Trimming cost V 6 bases and J 0 bases, with 9 bases left between them. The CDR3 covers 14 residues. The CDR3 region is CASRGDYSNQPQHF. CDR3 nucleotide sequence: TGTGCCAGCAGGGGCGACTATAGCAATCAGCCCCAGCATTTT.

This clone turned up a few times. V usage is TRBV19 and J usage is TRBJ2-5, with D hard to call. The V end was cut by 4 bases, the J end by 7 bases, with 10 bases between. Germline loops: CDR1 LNHDA, CDR2 SQIVND (reference sequence). The CDR3 runs to 12 residues. The CDR3: CASSNPGGTQYF. The CDR3 DNA sequence: TGTGCCAGTAGTAATCCAGGTGGGACCCAGTACTTC.

This clone turned up a few times. Within the sample, other DNA sequences also encode this same CDR3. The V call is TRBV5-6, the J call TRBJ2-7; 11 bases are shared with TRBD2. The germline CDR1 and CDR2 sequences are SGHDT and YYEEEE. Trimming at V came to 4 bases and at J to 2 bases, leaving 5 bases not matched to a gene. The CDR3 has 15 amino acids. The CDR3 region has the DNA TGTGCCAGCAGCCAATTAGCGGGAGGGACCTACGAGCAGTACTTC. Its translation: CASSQLAGGTYEQYF.

The V call is TRBV5-1, the J call TRBJ2-1, with a weak D call TRBD1 (5 bases). From germline, CDR1 is SGHRS and CDR2 YFSETQ. The V and J ends lost 3 bases and 4 bases respectively, with 11 bases between them. The CDR3 contains 14 residues. CDR3: CASSYLTAYNEQFF. The CDR3 DNA reads TGCGCCAGCAGCTATTTGACAGCGTACAATGAGCAGTTCTTC. Full variable domain (missing parts from reference TRBV5-1 and TRBJ2-1): KAGVTQTPRYLIKTRGQQVTLSCSPISGHRSVSWYQQTPGQGLQFLFEYFSETQRNKGNFPGRFSGRQFSNSRSEMNVSTLELGDSALYLCASSYLTAYNEQFFGPGTRLTVL.

The chain joins TRBV6-5 to TRBJ2-6; D is possibly TRBD1 (6 bases). V was shortened by 2 bases and J by 2 bases, with 10 bases between the two germline ends. Germline V gene sequence: CDR1 MNHEY, CDR2 SVGAGI. The CDR3 totals 16 residues. CDR3 bases: TGTGCCAGCAGTTACAGTGCAGGGGCTGGGGCCAACGTCCTGACTTTC. Translated: CASSYSAGAGANVLTF.

There are many counts of this clone. The J gene is TRBJ2-1, the V gene TRBV30; D gene uncertain. V lost 2 bases to trimming and J lost 13 bases, with 15 bases between them. CDR1 is GTSNPN and CDR2 is SVGIG in the germline V gene (reference sequence). The CDR3 runs 12 residues. The CDR3 sequence: CAWSPQTPVQFF. The DNA for the CDR3 is TGTGCCTGGAGTCCCCAGACGCCGGTTCAGTTCTTC.

This clone was seen ten or more times. This rearrangement joins TRBV10-3 to TRBJ2-7, with D possibly matching TRBD2 (5 bases). The CDR3 has 14 residues. The V end was cut by 0 bases, the J end by 6 bases, with 12 bases between. CDR1 is ENHRY and CDR2 is SYGVKD in the germline V gene. CDR3 nucleotides: TGTGCCATCAGTGAGTCGCGGGCCTTCACCGAGCAGTACTTC. This codes for CAISESRAFTEQYF.

This clone was recorded a few times. This chain links TRBV29-1 with TRBJ1-2; D remains ambiguous. V was cut by 2 bases and J by 4 bases, with 8 bases left in between. From germline, CDR1 is SQVTM and CDR2 ANQGSEA. The CDR3 covers 12 residues. CDR3: CSVERQIYGYTF. CDR3 DNA: TGCAGCGTTGAAAGGCAGATCTATGGCTACACCTTC.

The rearrangement joins TRBV6-6 to TRBJ2-5; D is unclear. This CDR3 is 11 amino acids long. The germline CDR1 and CDR2 sequences are MNHNY and SVGAGI (reference sequence). V lost 6 bases, J lost 5 bases, and 7 bases lay in between. CDR3 sequence: CASSPDETQYF. CDR3 in DNA: TGTGCCAGCAGCCCCGACGAGACCCAGTACTTC.

The V call is TRBV2, the J call TRBJ1-5; weak D call: TRBD1 (5 bases). V lost 6 bases to trimming and J lost 3 bases, with 15 bases between them. The length of the CDR3 is 15 residues. The germline V gene has CDR1 SNHLY and CDR2 FYNNEI. In nucleotides, the CDR3 is TGTGCCAGCAGAAAGGGGTTCCGTGACAATCAGCCCCAGCATTTT. Its translation is CASRKGFRDNQPQHF.

This clone was recorded a few times. The V gene is TRBV7-9, the J gene TRBJ2-1; 7 positions match TRBD2. Germline V gives CDR1 SEHNR, CDR2 FQNEAQ (reference sequence). The CDR3 runs to 14 residues. V lost 4 bases and J lost 7; bases outside the gene matches: 7. CDR3 in DNA: TGTGCCAGCAGCTCCCCTTGGGGAGGGAATGAGCAGTTCTTC. Translating it yields CASSSPWGGNEQFF.

This clone was counted at least ten times. The chain couples TRBV4-2 to TRBJ2-3; D assignment may be TRBD1 or TRBD2 (5 bases each). Trimming pared 1 base from V and 0 bases from J, leaving 11 bases between. The CDR3 is 16 amino acids. CDR1 LGHNA and CDR2 YNFKEQ come from the germline V gene. The CDR3 DNA reads TGTGCCAGCAGCCAAGGAGGGGTCCTAAGCACAGATACGCAGTATTTT. The encoded protein is CASSQGGVLSTDTQYF.

This clone was counted between two and nine times. The chain combines TRBV23-1 with TRBJ2-7, with D perhaps TRBD2 (6 bases). TRBV23-1 is an open reading frame whose function is uncertain. This CDR3 is built from 15 residues. Trimming pared 1 base from V and 2 bases from J, leaving 12 bases between. DNA of the CDR3: TGCGCCAGCAGTCAATGCAGCGGGTACCCCTACGAGCAGTACTTC. This translates into CASSQCSGYPYEQYF.

The chain recombines TRBV25-1 with TRBJ2-6, with D perhaps matching TRBD1 or TRBD2 (5 bases each). This CDR3 is 14 amino acids long. Germline V lookup: CDR1 MGHDK, CDR2 SYGVNS. Trimming removed 6 bases at V and 4 bases at J, with 10 bases between. CDR3 in amino acids: CASRKGSGANVLTF. For the CDR3, the DNA is TGTGCCAGCAGAAAGGGGAGCGGGGCCAACGTCCTGACTTTC.

This sequence joins TRBV7-2 and TRBJ2-7, with D possibly being TRBD1 (5 bases). Germline V CDR1 and CDR2: SGHTA, FQGNSA. The V end was cut by 4 bases, the J end by 6 bases, with 13 bases between. This CDR3 contains 13 residues. CDR3 sequence: CASSSIPGPEQYF. The CDR3 nucleotides read TGTGCCAGCAGCTCGATACCAGGGCCCGAGCAGTACTTC.